This TCR beta chain was identified during a study of T-cell reconstitution after alpha-beta-depleted transplantation in children. Study outcomes and limitations: About two months after transplant, alpha-beta T cells reportedly came from several hundred expanded graft clones. From surviving recipient T cells and thymic progenitors came the high day-60 TCRbeta diversity observed in some patients. A year post-transplant, T-cell counts and diversity derived mostly from newly produced T cells.

This clonotype came up many times. No antigen is known for it. Germline CDR1 MNHNS, CDR2 SASEGT. The V segment lost 10 bases and the J segment 2 bases; nucleotides outside the gene matches: 10. The CDR3 has 15 residues. The TCRbeta library incorporated unique molecular identifiers. TCRdb recomputed calls from the PCR reads with MiXCR, one row per CDR3 protein. The sample records roughly 180,000 distinct CDR3 sequences, 8.5% to 14% being singletons. The chain is built from TRBV6-1 and TRBJ2-1; 8 nucleotides line up with TRBD2. The material was PBMCs, obtained before TCRalphabeta/CD19-depleted stem cell transplant. This receptor was obtained from a boy aged 2 to 9 with acute myeloid leukemia, due to receive a stem cell transplant. CDR3 region: CAISGGPSPYNEQFF. CDR3 nucleotides: TGTGCCATCTCGGGGGGGCCATCCCCCTACAATGAGCAGTTCTTC.